This T cell receptor beta chain is from a study of regulatory T cells in long-lasting Graves disease. Across the study: Recently diagnosed Graves' patients had received antithyroid drugs for under 3 months.

Time point indicated: newly diagnosed GD, antithyroid drugs for less than 3 months. RNA from PBMCs was the source of the TCR library. Under American Thyroid Association guidelines, Graves' disease was diagnosed. Both iRepertoire HTBI primers and Arm-PCR of CDR3 regions were used to build the TCR beta libraries. A single record per CDR3 protein comes from TCRdb applying MiXCR to the multiplex PCR reads. The sample comprises roughly 430,000 distinct CDR3 sequences, roughly 15% of which are singletons, and about 11% rests with the top ten. CDR3 length equals 17 residues. Germline CDR1 reads MNHNS; CDR2 reads SASEGT. V shed 5 bases and J 1 base; nucleotides not matched to a gene: 8. In addition, the sample was reused for a study of T cells in Graves' hyperthyroidism and ophthalmopathy. That work contributes: The HTBI set primed first-round TCR CDR3 RT-PCR.

Sequences were derived from peripheral blood mononuclear cells (PBMCs), sampled at new diagnosis, from a patient treated with antithyroid drugs. This receptor was identified in a woman in her twenties or thirties with Graves disease. V is TRBV6-1 and J is TRBJ1-5; 10 nucleotides match TRBD1. The CDR3 spells CASSPRDRGASNQPQHF. The CDR3 DNA is TGTGCCAGCAGTCCCCGGGACAGGGGAGCGAGCAATCAGCCCCAGCATTTT.